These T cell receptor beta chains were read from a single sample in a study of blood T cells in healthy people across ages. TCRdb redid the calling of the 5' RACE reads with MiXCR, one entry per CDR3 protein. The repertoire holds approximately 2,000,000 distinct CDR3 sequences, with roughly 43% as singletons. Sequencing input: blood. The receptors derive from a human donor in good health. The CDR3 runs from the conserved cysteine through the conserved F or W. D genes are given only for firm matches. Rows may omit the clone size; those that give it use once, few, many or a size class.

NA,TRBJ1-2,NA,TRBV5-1,CASSFGQGVGGHTF,TGCGCCAGCAGCTTCGGGCAGGGCGTGGGTGGCCACACCTTC
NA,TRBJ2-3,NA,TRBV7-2,CASSARDFSPDTQYF,TGTGCCAGCAGCGCTCGGGACTTTAGTCCAGATACGCAGTATTTT
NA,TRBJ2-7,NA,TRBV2,CASSVPLKDEQYF,TGTGCCAGCAGTGTTCCCCTAAAGGACGAGCAGTACTTC
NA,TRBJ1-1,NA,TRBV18,CASSPVGMGNTEAFF,TGTGCCAGCTCACCTGTAGGGATGGGGAACACTGAAGCTTTCTTT
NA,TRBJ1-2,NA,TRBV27,CASTPLTGYRLSDGYTF,TGTGCCAGCACCCCACTGACAGGTTATCGGCTTTCTGATGGCTACACCTTC
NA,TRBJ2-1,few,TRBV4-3,CASSQRRTPDNEQFF,TGCGCCAGCAGCCAAAGGCGGACTCCAGACAATGAGCAGTTCTTC
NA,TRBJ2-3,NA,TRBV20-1,CSVYWGIRDTQYF,TGCAGTGTCTACTGGGGGATACGGGATACGCAGTATTTT
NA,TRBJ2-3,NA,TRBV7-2,CASGLAVGNTDTQYF,TGTGCCAGCGGCTTAGCTGTCGGAAACACAGATACGCAGTATTTT
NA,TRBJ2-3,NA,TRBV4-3,CASSQDFRYTDTQYF,TGCGCCAGCAGCCAAGATTTCCGTTACACAGATACGCAGTATTTT
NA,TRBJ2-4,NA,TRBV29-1,CSVTDRARTVAKNIQYF,TGCAGCGTTACCGACCGGGCCCGGACGGTAGCCAAAAACATTCAGTACTTC
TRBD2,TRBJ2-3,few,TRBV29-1,CSVRGGGRDTQYF,TGCAGCGTTCGCGGGGGAGGTAGAGATACGCAGTATTTT
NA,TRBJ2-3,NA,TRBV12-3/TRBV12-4,CASSPLGDVIDTRYF,TGTGCCAGCAGCCCCCTGGGGGATGTAATAGATACGCGGTATTTT
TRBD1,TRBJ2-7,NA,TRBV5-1,CASSATGDYEQYF,TGCGCCAGCAGCGCCACAGGGGACTACGAGCAGTACTTC
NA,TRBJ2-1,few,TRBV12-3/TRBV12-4,CASSLPQGFSYNEQFF,TGTGCCAGCAGTTTACCTCAGGGATTCTCCTACAATGAGCAGTTCTTC
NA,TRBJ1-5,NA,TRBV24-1,CATSAMWRPCNQPQHF,TGTGCCACCAGTGCAATGTGGAGGCCGTGCAATCAGCCCCAGCATTTT
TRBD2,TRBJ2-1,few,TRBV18,CASSPSDSGGAYNEQFF,TGTGCCAGCTCACCATCTGACAGCGGGGGGGCTTACAATGAGCAGTTCTTC
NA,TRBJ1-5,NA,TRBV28,CASSLKYASNQPQHF,TGTGCCAGCAGTCTCAAGTACGCGAGCAATCAGCCCCAGCATTTT
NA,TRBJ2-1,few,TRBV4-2,CASSKGGPWQQGNERFF,TGTGCCAGCAGCAAAGGAGGGCCGTGGCAACAGGGTAATGAGCGGTTCTTC
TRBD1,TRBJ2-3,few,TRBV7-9,CAIDRGARADTQYF,TGTGCCATCGACAGGGGCGCGAGGGCAGATACGCAGTATTTT
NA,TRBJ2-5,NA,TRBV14,CASSQTRVEAQYF,TGTGCCAGCAGCCAAACCAGGGTAGAGGCCCAGTACTTC
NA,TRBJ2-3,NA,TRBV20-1,CSADRGAASTDTQYF,TGCAGTGCCGATCGGGGGGCCGCTAGCACAGATACGCAGTATTTT
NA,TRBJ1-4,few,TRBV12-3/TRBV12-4,CASSLGGFEKLFF,TGTGCCAGCAGTTTAGGGGGTTTTGAAAAACTGTTTTTT
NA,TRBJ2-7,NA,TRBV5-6,CASSLWAGNEQYF,TGTGCCAGCAGCCTTTGGGCGGGTAACGAGCAGTACTTC
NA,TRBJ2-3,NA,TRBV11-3,CASSFDRRTDTQYF,TGTGCCAGCAGCTTCGACAGACGCACAGATACGCAGTATTTT